These T cell receptor beta chains were read from a single sample in a study of STAT5B mutations in CD4+ large granular lymphocyte leukemia. The assay was immunoSEQ multiplex PCR, and TCRdb's table has in-frame clones only and misses some. The sample yields about 45,000 clones, about 86% seen once. Source material: CD4+ T cells from blood buffy coats. Receptors were obtained from a human donor in good health. Each CDR3 is given with its conserved first and last residue. The D gene is left open where the match is weak. Only some rows state a clone size, as once, few, many or a class for expanded clones.

len	v_gene	abundance	d_gene	j_gene	CDR3aa	CDR3nt
13	TRBV5-1	-	-	TRBJ2-1	CASSTIEGNEQFF	TGCGCCAGCAGCACCATAGAGGGGAATGAGCAGTTCTTC
16	TRBV11-3	-	-	TRBJ2-1	CASSLRGQLSDNEQFF	TGTGCCAGCAGCTTACGGGGCCAACTAAGCGACAATGAGCAGTTCTTC
15	TRBV27	-	TRBD1	TRBJ2-7	CASSLRDRAQDEQYF	TGTGCCAGCAGCCTCAGGGACAGGGCGCAGGACGAGCAGTACTTC
13	TRBV6-6	-	-	TRBJ1-1	CASSPDSSARAFF	TGTGCCAGCAGTCCAGACTCAAGCGCAAGAGCTTTCTTT
15	TRBV7-2	-	-	TRBJ1-4	CASSLTGSGNEKLFF	TGTGCCAGCAGCTTAACGGGGTCGGGTAATGAAAAACTGTTTTTT
19	TRBV28	once	TRBD1	TRBJ1-5	CASSPERPRQGILYQPQHF	TGTGCCAGCAGTCCGGAGCGCCCTCGACAGGGGATTTTATACCAGCCCCAGCATTTT
15	TRBV6-5	-	-	TRBJ2-3	CASSLSGPPTDTQYF	TGTGCCAGCAGCTTAAGCGGGCCCCCCACAGATACGCAGTATTTT
14	TRBV6-5	-	-	TRBJ2-1	CASQAHLGQIAQFF	TGTGCCAGTCAAGCCCATCTTGGCCAAATCGCCCAGTTCTTC
14	TRBV9	-	TRBD2	TRBJ2-7	CASSNLAGAHEQYF	TGTGCCAGCAGCAACCTAGCGGGAGCCCACGAGCAGTACTTC
15	TRBV5-4	-	-	TRBJ1-2	CASSLWTGDNYGYTF	TGTGCCAGCAGCTTATGGACGGGCGATAACTATGGCTACACCTTC
14	TRBV7-2	-	-	TRBJ1-1	CASSLQQGRTEAFF	TGTGCCAGCAGCCTACAACAGGGACGGACTGAAGCTTTCTTT
15	TRBV7-3	-	-	TRBJ2-1	CASSFGMSSYNEQFF	TGTGCCAGCAGCTTCGGGATGAGCTCCTACAATGAGCAGTTCTTC
15	TRBV6-5	-	-	TRBJ1-5	CASSPRGSGNQPQHF	TGTGCCAGCAGCCCCAGGGGTTCGGGCAATCAGCCCCAGCATTTT
18	TRBV30	-	TRBD2	TRBJ2-3	CAWTKGTSGRASTDTQYF	TGTGCCTGGACCAAAGGGACTAGCGGGAGGGCGAGCACAGATACGCAGTATTTT
12	TRBV7-9	-	TRBD2	TRBJ2-7	CASSPGGYEQYF	TGTGCCAGCAGCCCGGGAGGTTACGAGCAGTACTTC
15	TRBV18	-	-	TRBJ1-1	CASSPPGGGITEAFF	TGTGCCAGCTCACCCCCGGGAGGGGGTATCACTGAAGCTTTCTTT
14	TRBV27	-	-	TRBJ2-7	CASSLSTGKYEQYF	TGTGCCAGCAGTTTATCCACAGGAAAGTACGAGCAGTACTTC
14	TRBV7-2	-	TRBD1	TRBJ2-5	CASSLLQGPQTQYF	TGTGCCAGCAGCCTGTTACAGGGGCCTCAGACCCAGTACTTC
15	TRBV5-1	-	TRBD2	TRBJ2-7	CASSLGREGLDEQYF	TGCGCCAGCAGCTTAGGGCGGGAGGGCCTTGACGAGCAGTACTTC
12	TRBV5-1	few	-	TRBJ1-2	CASSLDADGYTF	TGCGCCAGCAGCTTGGACGCGGATGGCTACACCTTC
13	TRBV6-1	-	-	TRBJ2-1	CASRTPLGNEQFF	TGTGCCAGTCGGACCCCCCTGGGCAATGAGCAGTTCTTC